A single sample gave rise to the 29 T cell receptor beta chains below, sequenced in a study of cytomegalovirus exposure and HLA in healthy donors. PCR was performed using 60 Vbeta and 13 Jbeta primers. Using immunoSEQ multiplex PCR, the repertoire was profiled, and TCRdb retains in-frame clones only, with some absent. The sample holds 120,000 or so clones; about 68% are singletons and the top ten take 3% to 4.5%. The specimen was PBMCs. These receptors all stem from a man aged 40-50 years in good health and CMV-seropositive.

This chain joins TRBV2 and TRBJ1-3; TRBD1 might be the D (5 bases). The CDR3 length is 13 residues. Germline assignment: CDR1 SNHLY and CDR2 FYNNEI. The V end lost 6 bases, the J end lost 0 bases, and 6 bases lay between the germline ends. CDR3 in amino acids: CASRTASGNTIYF. As DNA, the CDR3 is TGTGCCAGCAGGACAGCCTCTGGAAACACCATATATTTT.

The V call is TRBV7-2, the J call TRBJ2-7, with TRBD2 identical over 8 bases. The DNA end is more similar to TRBJ2-5, so the J call may be wrong. In germline, CDR1 is SGHTA, CDR2 FQGNSA. The CDR3 extends over 14 amino acids. The CDR3 nucleotides are TGTGCCAGCGTACCCTCGGGGACTAGGGAGACCCAGTACTTC. Encoded protein: CASVPSGTRETQYF.

V usage is TRBV15 and J usage is TRBJ1-1, with D possibly being TRBD1 (5 bases). The CDR3 has 15 residues. Germline values: CDR1 LNHNV, CDR2 YYDKDF (reference sequence). The V gene lost 0 bases and the J gene lost 3 bases, with 11 bases spanning the gap. CDR3 region: CATSRDIGGDTEAFF. Here the CDR3 DNA reads TGTGCCACCAGCAGAGATATCGGAGGGGACACTGAAGCTTTCTTT.

Regarding this clone: The sample has other DNA sequences that encode this CDR3 too. The CDR3 region is CASSPGQGNEKLFF. The CDR3 bases are TGTGCCAGCAGCCCGGGACAGGGGAATGAAAAACTGTTTTTT. The genes are TRBV7-2 and TRBJ1-4, with 10 bases that match TRBD1. Germline trimming cut 5 bases from V and 5 bases from J; bases unmatched to any gene: 2. Germline CDR1 SGHTA, CDR2 FQGNSA. The CDR3 sequence is 14 residues long.

This chain connects TRBV25-1 to TRBJ1-5; 9 bases map to TRBD1. This CDR3 comprises 15 residues. CDR1 is MGHDK, CDR2 SYGVNS, per germline. The junction had 8 bases not matched to a gene; V was cut back by 4 bases and J by 7 bases. The DNA of the CDR3 is TGTGCCAGCAGTGGGCCGGGACAGGGATCCCAGCCCCAGCATTTT. It encodes CASSGPGQGSQPQHF.

The chain recombines TRBV6-5 with TRBJ2-7, with 7 positions matching TRBD1. The germline CDR1 and CDR2 sequences are MNHEY and SVGAGI. This CDR3 is built from 14 residues. The J segment lost 3 bases and the V segment lost 4 bases, leaving 6 bases of the junction unmatched. CDR3 nucleotide sequence: TGTGCCAGCAGTTCCGGGACAGAAGTCTACGAGCAGTACTTC. This codes for CASSSGTEVYEQYF.

The chain links TRBV6-5 to TRBJ2-7; D may be TRBD1 (6 bases). The length of the CDR3 is 14 residues. The V end was cut by 0 bases, the J end by 10 bases, with 16 bases between. Germline V CDR1 and CDR2: MNHEY, SVGAGI. The CDR3 region is CASSYSKAGVRQYF. CDR3 sequence (DNA): TGTGCCAGCAGTTACTCGAAAGCAGGGGTACGCCAGTACTTC.

CDR3 protein: CASSVDIHTYEQYF. Here the CDR3 DNA reads TGTGCCAGCAGTGTGGACATTCATACCTACGAGCAGTACTTC. The chain uses TRBV6-1 and TRBJ2-5, with D perhaps matching TRBD1 (5 bases). The J call is doubtful: the DNA matches TRBJ2-7 better. The germline V gene encodes CDR1 MNHNS and CDR2 SASEGT. This CDR3 spans 14 amino acids.

J is TRBJ2-1 and V is TRBV4-3; 10 bases match TRBD2. Per germline, CDR1 LGHNA and CDR2 YSLEER. Trimming cost V 0 bases and J 10 bases; bases outside gene matches: 3. The CDR3 sequence is 14 residues long. CDR3 residues: CASSQETSGAEQFF. CDR3 DNA sequence: TGCGCCAGCAGCCAAGAAACTAGCGGGGCAGAGCAGTTCTTC.

This clone was found once. The gene calls are TRBV13 and TRBJ2-7; D is possibly TRBD2 (6 bases). The CDR3 is 13 amino acids. Germline values: CDR1 PRHDT, CDR2 FYEKMQ (reference sequence). V lost 5 bases, J lost 3 bases, and 11 bases lay in between. CDR3 amino acids: CASSVLGGYEQYF. Written as DNA, the CDR3 is TGTGCCAGCAGCGTCTTGGGAGGCTACGAGCAGTACTTC.

The chain combines TRBV27 with TRBJ1-4, with D possibly matching TRBD1 (6 bases). CDR3 length: 14 residues. Germline V gene data show CDR1 as MNHEY and CDR2 as SMNVEV (reference sequence). Trimming pared 5 bases from V and 5 bases from J, leaving 12 bases between. CDR3 sequence reads: CASSLPGQNEKLFF. CDR3 nucleotides: TGTGCCAGCAGTCTACCGGGACAAAATGAAAAACTGTTTTTT.

This chain joins TRBV6-1 and TRBJ1-5; D call uncertain. The V gene's germline CDR1 is MNHNS and CDR2 SASEGT. This CDR3 comprises 15 residues. V lost 6 bases and J 0 bases, leaving 12 bases between the germline ends. The CDR3 here is CASRPPGSSNQPQHF. Written as DNA, the CDR3 is TGTGCCAGCAGACCCCCGGGGAGTAGCAATCAGCCCCAGCATTTT.

The chain carries TRBV28 and TRBJ2-5, with 11 positions matching TRBD2. Trimming took 10 bases from V and 5 from J; bases not matched to a gene: 9. Germline V lookup: CDR1 MDHEN, CDR2 SYDVKM. This CDR3 is 14 amino acids long. CDR3 sequence reads: CATIAGGLRETQYF. The CDR3 DNA reads as TGTGCCACTATAGCGGGAGGGTTGAGGGAGACCCAGTACTTC.

As DNA, the CDR3 is TGTGCCAGCAGCTTGGACGGACTCTACGAGCAGTACTTC. It encodes CASSLDGLYEQYF. The V call is TRBV5-5, the J call TRBJ2-7; D may be TRBD2 (5 bases). The CDR3 spans 13 residues. Deletions cut 0 bases from V and 3 bases from J, with 7 bases between. In germline, CDR1 is SGHKS, CDR2 YYEKEE (reference sequence).

The chain links TRBV13 to TRBJ1-5; 10 bases map to TRBD1. In germline, CDR1 is PRHDT, CDR2 FYEKMQ (reference sequence). Losses at the gene ends were 4 bases for V and 5 bases for J; bases not matched to a gene: 8. The CDR3 is 16 residues long. CDR3 DNA sequence: TGTGCCAGCAGCTCTCCTCCCGGGACAGGGGATCAGCCCCAGCATTTT. It codes for CASSSPPGTGDQPQHF.

As for this clone: The same CDR3 can be traced to other DNA sequences in this sample. V gene TRBV6-5 combines with J gene TRBJ2-1, with D perhaps TRBD2 (5 bases). Germline CDR1 and CDR2: MNHEY and SVGAGI. The CDR3 consists of 11 residues. V gave up 6 bases and J gave up 8 bases, with 8 bases separating them. In nucleotides, the CDR3 is TGTGCCAGCAGCCGGGGAGATGAGCAGTTCTTC. This gives the protein CASSRGDEQFF.

This clone has a handful of counts. The V and J genes are TRBV28 and TRBJ2-3, with 13 bases fitting TRBD2. Germline lookup yields CDR1 MDHEN and CDR2 SYDVKM. This CDR3 comprises 16 residues. The V and J ends lost 5 bases and 5 bases, in that order; junction bases with no gene match: 7. CDR3 region: CASSPGLAGDGDTQYF. The CDR3 coding sequence is TGTGCCAGCAGTCCCGGACTAGCGGGAGATGGAGATACGCAGTATTTT.

V gene TRBV9 combines with J gene TRBJ2-1; 10 bases match TRBD2. Germline V gene data show CDR1 as SGDLS and CDR2 as YYNGEE. J gave up 6 bases and V 0 bases, and 15 bases lay outside the gene matches. The CDR3 is made up of 19 amino acids. The CDR3 nucleotides read TGTGCCAGCAGCGTAGTCCTCGGGTCCACTAGCGGGATTCTCAATGAGCAGTTCTTC. Residues: CASSVVLGSTSGILNEQFF.

The chain combines TRBV7-2 with TRBJ2-1; possible D gene TRBD1, 5 bases. CDR1 and CDR2 from the germline V gene are SGHTA and FQGNSA. V lost 4 bases, J lost 0 bases, and 16 bases lay in between. CDR3 length: 17 residues. The CDR3 protein is CASSSPWEGVSYNEQFF. The CDR3 DNA follows: TGTGCCAGCAGCTCCCCTTGGGAAGGGGTCTCCTACAATGAGCAGTTCTTC.

This rearrangement joins TRBV14 to TRBJ2-4; TRBD1 agrees at 10 bases. This CDR3 has 18 residues. Germline trimming cut 4 bases from V and 0 bases from J; bases unmatched to any gene: 9. Germline loops: CDR1 SGHDN, CDR2 FVKESK. CDR3 region: CASSLRDRGFAAKNIQYF. The CDR3, as DNA: TGTGCCAGCAGCCTCCGGGACAGGGGTTTCGCAGCCAAAAACATTCAGTACTTC.

This chain uses TRBV19 with TRBJ1-1; D possibly corresponds to TRBD1 (5 bases). Germline V gene data show CDR1 as LNHDA and CDR2 as SQIVND (reference sequence). V was trimmed by 6 bases and J by 7 bases, leaving 9 bases between them. CDR3 length: 11 residues. The CDR3 loop reads CASRNTGEAFF. DNA of the CDR3: TGTGCCAGTAGGAATACAGGTGAAGCTTTCTTT.

This clone was seen a handful of times. This chain connects TRBV5-4 to TRBJ2-5; 10 bases are shared with TRBD1. CDR1 is SGHNT, CDR2 YYREEE, per germline (reference sequence). After removal of 4 bases from V and 6 bases from J, the junction contained 6 bases not matched to a gene. This CDR3 has 14 residues. CDR3 amino acids: CASSQGQGQKTQYF. As DNA, the CDR3 is TGTGCCAGCAGCCAGGGACAGGGGCAAAAGACCCAGTACTTC.

The chain couples TRBV5-1 to TRBJ2-3; 8 bases map to TRBD1. This CDR3 is 14 amino acids long. Per germline, CDR1 SGHRS and CDR2 YFSETQ. The V segment lost 4 bases and the J segment 2 bases; nucleotides outside the gene matches: 3. CDR3 nucleotides: TGCGCCAGCAGCAGACAGGGGCCCACAGATACGCAGTATTTT. Residues: CASSRQGPTDTQYF.

The chain carries TRBV6-5 and TRBJ2-3, with 11 nucleotides matching TRBD2. CDR1 and CDR2 (germline): MNHEY, SVGAGI. Trimming at V came to 5 bases and at J to 4 bases, leaving 5 bases not matched to a gene. The CDR3 consists of 15 residues. The CDR3 DNA follows: TGTGCCAGCAGTGTACTAGCGGGAGTAGCAGATACGCAGTATTTT. Translating gives CASSVLAGVADTQYF.

The chain employs TRBV5-5 and TRBJ2-7; D is perhaps TRBD1 (5 bases). In germline, CDR1 is SGHKS, CDR2 YYEKEE (reference sequence). V was shortened by 0 bases and J by 1 base, with 11 bases between the two germline ends. The CDR3 is 15 residues long. CDR3 DNA: TGTGCCAGCAGCTTGGGGGCAGGGTGGTCCTACGAGCAGTACTTC. Its protein product is CASSLGAGWSYEQYF.

The J gene is TRBJ1-1, the V gene TRBV5-1; no firm D call. Trimming pared 1 base from V and 0 bases from J, leaving 10 bases between. This CDR3 has 15 residues. The germline V gene has CDR1 SGHRS and CDR2 YFSETQ. In nucleotides, the CDR3 is TGCGCCAGCAGCTTGTCTCTGGGCTTGAACACTGAAGCTTTCTTT. Translation gives CASSLSLGLNTEAFF.

V usage is TRBV7-2 and J usage is TRBJ1-4; tentatively, D is TRBD1 (6 bases). The CDR3 loop spans 13 amino acids. V was shortened by 6 bases and J by 4 bases, with 9 bases between the two germline ends. Per germline, CDR1 SGHTA and CDR2 FQGNSA. The CDR3 DNA follows: TGTGCCAGCAGGAGGGGGAATAATGAAAAACTGTTTTTT. Translation gives CASRRGNNEKLFF.

This clone has just one count. The chain combines TRBV6-1 with TRBJ1-1; D gene unclear. V lost 6 bases and J lost 7, with 15 bases in between. CDR3 size: 13 residues. Germline V lookup: CDR1 MNHNS, CDR2 SASEGT. CDR3 in DNA: TGTGCCAGCAGCCTCCCGGGGATGGGTGAAGCTTTCTTT. Encoded protein: CASSLPGMGEAFF.

The table lists this clone with a few counts. The chain has TRBV18 and TRBJ1-2, with D perhaps TRBD1 (5 bases). The ends were cut back, 2 bases at V and 8 bases at J, with 12 bases in the middle. The CDR3 consists of 13 residues. The germline CDR1 and CDR2 sequences are KGHSH and LQKENI. The CDR3 bases are TGTGCCAGCTCACCAGACAGAGAGTGGGGCTACACCTTC. Its protein product is CASSPDREWGYTF.